This entry features one TCR beta chain sequence. Only a few counts were recorded for this clonotype. What antigen it recognizes has not been identified. No quality values exist for individual bases; no much larger clone is one base distant. The library was obtained by 5' RACE. The sequencing machine was an Illumina HiSeq 2500. A second 7 to 11 cycle PCR used a sample-barcoded 5' primer and a J-beta primer mix. A unique molecular identifier was introduced onto each TCR beta cDNA molecule by a template-switch 5' adaptor carrying 12 random nucleotides. Each sample yielded at least 2.5 million CDR3-containing paired-end reads. First-strand cDNA was synthesized from all RNA with the Mint cDNA synthesis kit, primed by a TRBC-specific oligonucleotide. All cDNA was treated with uracil-DNA glycosylase and then went through a first 18-cycle PCR with the universal primers M1SS and BC2_uni_R. In the original analysis: Normalization of each sample was performed by random selection of 1 million high-quality reads, each carrying a distinct molecular identifier. Instead of being binned into consensus sequences, reads that shared molecular identifiers were thrown out. MiTCR, with a Q25 quality threshold and the strictest error-elimination algorithm, was used for CDR3 identification, clonotype clustering and error correction. A nonparametric unseen species model using Euler transformation provided a lower-bound estimate of total TCR beta diversity. The public reads were quality trimmed at Q25 with fastp and then assembled into clones with MiXCR by TCRdb, keeping productive beta chains. Rows matching on CDR3 protein sequence are summarized as one entry with the most common DNA and genes. Here the V and J calls rest on TCRdb's processing, not on the authors' analysis. The sample table lists some 710,000 distinct CDR3 sequences, around 45% of them with a count of one. Around 18% of the sample is taken by the ten largest.

Cut back by 4 bases and 2 bases, the V and J ends lie 13 bases apart. The CDR3 covers 14 residues, taking in both the cysteine and the phenylalanine. This entry keeps only the CDR3 DNA: 42 bases, framed from base 1. The germline V gene provides CDR1 SGHRS and CDR2 YFSETQ. The sample originates from a study of blood T cells in healthy people across ages (dated by TCRdb to the mid-2010s). For context, the study as a whole: Template switching captured roughly one uniquely barcoded TCR beta cDNA molecule per two T cells in model experiments. Age-related changes in TCR beta repertoire diversity were measured in the study by deep sequencing normalized with unique cDNA molecular identifiers. Using the same blood draw, the study looked at two additional independent replicas of 1 million unique cDNA reads for two donors, one aged 18 to 29 and the other aged 80 or older. To avoid experimental bias, donors of different ages were randomly spread across the sequencing lanes. Four age groups were formed from the donors: young (average approximately 15 years), middle-aged (approximately 41), aged (around 62) and long-lived (more than 75). The full study reports these points: Observed TCR beta diversity correlated strongly with the percentage of naive T cells measured by flow cytometry. Estimates of total diversity based on one million sequenced T cells were regarded as lower bounds and as underestimates. Because the CMV infection status of the donors was unknown, age-related changes in expanded clonotypes may potentially have been confounded. Observed TCR beta diversity per million T cells fell roughly linearly with age, and a significant reduction was already apparent by age roughly 40. Because profiling used bulk unsorted PBMCs, naive and antigen-experienced compartments could not be compared conclusively. Compared with the aged group, the long-lived group had more naive CD4+ T cells, fewer expanded clones and increased TCR diversity, suggesting age selection.

Systemically healthy Caucasian individuals from Russia, 39 in total and aged roughly 6 to 95 years, were included as donors. Each donor gave 8.5 to 10 milliliters of peripheral blood, collected into EDTA-treated Vacutainer tubes. Ficoll-Paque density-gradient centrifugation was used to isolate PBMCs, with at least 6 million obtained per sample. Total RNA was extracted from PBMCs with Trizol reagent, with at least 5.5 micrograms obtained per sample. For every donor, flow cytometry on a PBMC aliquot measured the percentage of naive CD45RAhigh/CD27high T cells. The clonotype comes from a man older than 75 in good health. Sequencing was performed on blood. The chain links TRBV5-1 with TRBJ2-7; no D gene is confidently identified. The CDR3 corresponds to CASSLPTGTYEQYF. At the DNA level, the sequence is TGCGCCAGCAGCCTACCGACTGGGACCTACGAGCAGTACTTC.